What follows are 19 T cell receptor beta chains derived from one specimen sequenced in a study of blood T cell repertoires in COVID-19. Generated by immunoSEQ multiplex PCR, the TCRdb table keeps only in-frame clones and is missing some. The table records about 150,000 clones, approximately 88% of them present only once. Sequencing was carried out using peripheral blood. The receptors were sampled from a man between 65 and 79 years old with acute or convalescent COVID-19.

The chain has TRBV30 and TRBJ1-1; the D gene is possibly TRBD1 (6 bases). The germline V gene has CDR1 GTSNPN and CDR2 SVGIG (reference sequence). V was shortened by 2 bases and J by 5 bases, with 9 bases between the two germline ends. There are 12 residues in the CDR3. CDR3 nucleotides: TGTGCCTGGAGTAGGGGGTGGACTGAAGCTTTCTTT. This sequence encodes CAWSRGWTEAFF.

The chain has TRBV4-1 and TRBJ2-3, with 15 nucleotides matching TRBD2. Looked up from germline, CDR1 is MGHRA and CDR2 is YSYEKL. Unmatched junction bases numbered 11, after V lost 4 bases and J lost 6 bases. CDR3 length: 18 residues. The CDR3 DNA reads TGCGCCAGCAGCCCCGGGACTAGCGGGGGGAATGCAGTGGATACGCAGTATTTT. As protein: CASSPGTSGGNAVDTQYF.

The chain combines TRBV7-6 with TRBJ1-1, with D uncertain. CDR1 SGHVS and CDR2 FNYEAQ come from the germline V gene. V dropped 1 base and J dropped 7 bases, with 10 bases sitting between them. CDR3 length: 13 amino acids. This CDR3 is CASSLDLGSEAFF. CDR3 sequence (DNA): TGTGCCAGCAGCTTAGACCTGGGCAGTGAAGCTTTCTTT. The entire variable domain, with the rest obtained from reference TRBV7-6 and TRBJ1-1, is as follows: GAGVSQSPRYKVTKRGQDVALRCDPISGHVSLYWYRQALGQGPEFLTYFNYEAQQDKSGLPNDRFSAERPEGSISTLTIQRTEQRDSAMYRCASSLDLGSEAFFGQGTRLTVV.

The V and J genes are TRBV9 and TRBJ2-1, with 9 bases matching TRBD2. CDR1 is SGDLS, CDR2 YYNGEE, per germline. V gave up 0 bases and J gave up 11 bases; unmatched junction bases: 3. CDR3 length equals 13 residues. CDR3 DNA sequence: TGTGCCAGCAGCGTAGAGAGCGGGAGGAAGCAGTTCTTC. Protein: CASSVESGRKQFF.

V and J are TRBV28 and TRBJ1-1, with D uncertain. V shed 4 bases and J shed 11 bases, with 14 bases lying between them. CDR1 and CDR2 from the germline V gene are MDHEN and SYDVKM. The CDR3 sequence is 12 residues long. The chain's CDR3 is CASSSGGEDAFF. CDR3 DNA sequence: TGTGCCAGCAGTTCCGGCGGGGAAGACGCTTTCTTT.

This clone has a handful of counts. The rearrangement links TRBV3-1 (or the pseudogene TRBV3-2) to TRBJ2-7; 7 bases align to TRBD1. J lost 1 base, V lost 5 bases, and 2 bases had no gene match. Germline assignment: CDR1 LGHDT and CDR2 YNNKEL (reference sequence). This CDR3 region has 13 residues. The CDR3 sequence: CASSWDSSYEQYF. As DNA, the CDR3 is TGTGCCAGCAGCTGGGACAGTTCCTACGAGCAGTACTTC.

The chain combines TRBV3-1 (or the pseudogene TRBV3-2) with TRBJ1-4, with TRBD1 as a possible D gene (5 bases). In germline, CDR1 is LGHDT, CDR2 YNNKEL (reference sequence). The CDR3 runs 13 residues. The V end was cut by 1 base, the J end by 7 bases, with 7 bases between. The CDR3 DNA reads as TGTGCCAGCAGCCAAGTAAGGGGTGAAAAACTGTTTTTT. Protein product: CASSQVRGEKLFF.

This chain links TRBV9 with TRBJ2-3, with 8 bases aligning to TRBD2. This CDR3 spans 16 amino acids. V shed 0 bases, J shed 4 bases, and the junction held 7 bases outside the gene matches. In germline, CDR1 is SGDLS, CDR2 YYNGEE. The CDR3 region has the DNA TGTGCCAGCAGCGTAGCGGGGGGGGCGGTCGCAGATACGCAGTATTTT. The encoded protein is CASSVAGGAVADTQYF.

The J gene is TRBJ1-1, the V gene TRBV9; tentative D call: TRBD1 (5 bases). The germline CDR1 and CDR2 sequences are SGDLS and YYNGEE. The V and J ends lost 2 bases and 8 bases respectively, with 16 bases between them. The CDR3 totals 14 residues. CDR3 protein: CASSVSSGSGEAFF. Written as DNA, the CDR3 is TGTGCCAGCAGCGTCTCATCAGGGTCTGGCGAAGCTTTCTTT.

This chain links TRBV3-1 (or the pseudogene TRBV3-2) with TRBJ2-3, with TRBD1 matching over 10 bases. The CDR3 contains 15 residues. The ends lost 7 bases at V and 5 bases at J; junction bases unmatched: 9. Per germline, CDR1 LGHDT and CDR2 YNNKEL (reference sequence). The CDR3 here is CASTGRGTGEDTQYF. The CDR3 DNA follows: TGTGCCAGCACCGGACGGGGGACAGGGGAAGATACGCAGTATTTT.

The rearrangement uses TRBV6-5 and TRBJ1-5, with 7 positions matching TRBD1. J was trimmed by 7 bases and V by 2 bases; bases with no gene match: 2. This CDR3 spans 13 amino acids. The V gene's germline CDR1 is MNHEY and CDR2 SVGAGI. The CDR3 reads CASSYQGEQPQHF. The CDR3 DNA reads TGTGCCAGCAGTTACCAGGGGGAGCAGCCCCAGCATTTT.

The chain joins TRBV5-6 to TRBJ2-1; TRBD1 aligns across 7 bases. Germline V gene sequence: CDR1 SGHDT, CDR2 YYEEEE. The junction had 1 base not matched to a gene; V was cut back by 1 base and J by 6 bases. The CDR3 consists of 13 residues. The CDR3 region has the DNA TGTGCCAGCAGCTTGCCAGGGGGCAATGAGCAGTTCTTC. This sequence encodes CASSLPGGNEQFF.

This sequence joins TRBV18 and TRBJ1-1; a possible D gene is TRBD1 (5 bases). This CDR3 comprises 15 residues. Germline loops: CDR1 KGHSH, CDR2 LQKENI. Trimming removed 0 bases from V and 4 bases from J, with 12 bases in between. CDR3 in amino acids: CASSPPGGTVTEAFF. The DNA of the CDR3 is TGTGCCAGCTCACCACCGGGGGGGACGGTCACTGAAGCTTTCTTT.

The rearrangement links TRBV7-9 to TRBJ2-6; 9 bases agree with TRBD1. Germline lookup yields CDR1 SEHNR and CDR2 FQNEAQ (reference sequence). V lost 5 bases and J lost 2; bases outside the gene matches: 10. The length of the CDR3 is 18 residues. The DNA of the CDR3 is TGTGCCAGCAGCCCCCTGGGACAGGGAATACCTGGGGCCAACGTCCTGACTTTC. Its translation is CASSPLGQGIPGANVLTF.

The chain couples TRBV9 to TRBJ2-7; TRBD1 aligns across 10 bases. Unmatched junction bases numbered 7, after V lost 3 bases and J lost 7 bases. This CDR3 has 14 residues. Germline CDR1 is SGDLS and CDR2 is YYNGEE. The CDR3 sequence is CASSGLQDRGEQYF. The CDR3 coding sequence is TGTGCCAGCAGCGGACTCCAGGACAGGGGGGAGCAGTACTTC.

V is TRBV28 and J is TRBJ2-7; a weak D match, TRBD2 (6 bases). The V and J ends lost 7 bases and 6 bases respectively, with 31 bases between them. This CDR3 has 18 residues. Per germline, CDR1 MDHEN and CDR2 SYDVKM. The CDR3 DNA reads as TGTGCCAGCACCCTTTTTCGGGTGGCGGGGCCGGCTCGGGGCGAGCAGTACTTC. The encoded protein is CASTLFRVAGPARGEQYF.

The gene calls are TRBV11-2 and TRBJ2-5; D is perhaps TRBD2 (5 bases). V lost 10 bases and J 4 bases, leaving 16 bases between the germline ends. The germline CDR1 and CDR2 sequences are SGHAT and FQNNGV. The CDR3 is 13 residues long. The CDR3 loop reads CATRPRAGETQYF. The DNA of the CDR3 is TGTGCCACTCGCCCGAGGGCCGGAGAGACCCAGTACTTC.

About this clone: The sample contains more than one DNA sequence encoding this CDR3. This rearrangement joins TRBV7-2 to TRBJ2-3; TRBD1 matches 8 bases. The V gene end was trimmed by 3 bases and the J gene end by 2 bases; junction bases not matched to a gene: 4. The CDR3 spans 15 residues. Germline loops: CDR1 SGHTA, CDR2 FQGNSA. The CDR3 nucleotides read TGTGCCAGCAGCTTTGACAGGGGCCCCACAGATACGCAGTATTTT. Encoded protein: CASSFDRGPTDTQYF.

The chain uses TRBV14 and TRBJ2-2; 12 positions agree with TRBD2. CDR3 length equals 16 residues. V shed 1 base and J 4 bases; nucleotides not matched to a gene: 1. Germline V gene data show CDR1 as SGHDN and CDR2 as FVKESK. The CDR3 spells CASSQVLAGGTGELFF. The CDR3 bases are TGTGCCAGCAGCCAAGTACTAGCGGGAGGCACCGGGGAGCTGTTTTTT.